A single sample is the source of the 12 T cell receptor beta chains below, sequenced in a study of blood T cell repertoires in COVID-19. Some clones are missing from TCRdb's copy, which holds only in-frame ones; the method was immunoSEQ multiplex PCR. Among hundreds of thousands of clones listed, 70% to 90% were seen once. The specimen was PBMCs or T cells enriched from blood (not recorded which). The receptors here all came from a woman between 45 and 60 years old with acute COVID-19.

The chain carries TRBV29-1 and TRBJ1-3, with D tentatively TRBD1 (5 bases). CDR1 is SQVTM and CDR2 is ANQGSEA in the germline V gene. The CDR3 contains 14 residues. Trimming removed 4 bases at V and 3 bases at J, with 13 bases between. The CDR3 DNA follows: TGCAGCGTTGGGGGGGGAGGGTTTGGAAACACCATATATTTT. Its translation: CSVGGGGFGNTIYF.

V and J are TRBV6-5 and TRBJ2-7; maybe TRBD1 (6 bases). Trimming removed 7 bases from V and 3 bases from J, with 13 bases in between. CDR3 size: 13 residues. Looked up from germline, CDR1 is MNHEY and CDR2 is SVGAGI. CDR3 bases: TGTGCCAGCACCCTTCCAGGGGACTACGAGCAGTACTTC. This gives the protein CASTLPGDYEQYF.

This rearrangement joins TRBV27 to TRBJ2-5; 8 bases line up with TRBD2. Losses at the gene ends were 1 base for V and 1 base for J; bases not matched to a gene: 5. The CDR3 totals 16 residues. Germline CDR1 MNHEY, CDR2 SMNVEV (reference sequence). The DNA for the CDR3 is TGTGCCAGCAGTTTATTAGGAGCGGGGGTCCAAGAGACCCAGTACTTC. Its translation is CASSLLGAGVQETQYF.

The chain combines TRBV11-2 with TRBJ1-1; D is ambiguous. CDR1 SGHAT and CDR2 FQNNGV come from the germline V gene. Between the trimmed V and J ends, which lost 5 bases and 1 base, there was a span of 11 bases. The CDR3 is 14 residues long. The DNA of the CDR3 is TGTGCCAGCAGCGCTAGTTACCGGAACACTGAAGCTTTCTTT. Translated: CASSASYRNTEAFF.

The sample holds one count of this clone. The chain has TRBV12-3 or TRBV12-4 and TRBJ1-5; D is uncertain. V gave up 2 bases and J gave up 4 bases, with 6 bases separating them. The CDR3 spans 13 residues. Here the CDR3 reads CASSLPGNQPQHF. Here the CDR3 DNA reads TGTGCCAGCAGTTTACCGGGAAATCAGCCCCAGCATTTT.

The CDR3 spells CAWSPTGVGTEAFF. The CDR3 DNA follows: TGTGCCTGGAGTCCTACAGGGGTTGGCACTGAAGCTTTCTTT. J is TRBJ1-1 and V is TRBV30, with TRBD1 matching over 7 bases. Germline lookup yields CDR1 GTSNPN and CDR2 SVGIG (reference sequence). J lost 4 bases, V lost 2 bases, and 7 bases had no gene match. The CDR3 consists of 14 residues.

This CDR3 is CASSFGQGNTEAFF. CDR3 DNA sequence: TGTGCCAGCAGTTTCGGACAGGGAAACACTGAAGCTTTCTTT. The J gene is TRBJ1-1, the V gene TRBV6-5; TRBD1 agrees at 8 bases. There are 14 residues in the CDR3. J gave up 2 bases and V 4 bases, and 3 bases lay outside the gene matches. CDR1 is MNHEY, CDR2 SVGAGI, per germline.

The J gene is TRBJ1-6, the V gene TRBV13, with TRBD1 as a possible D gene (6 bases). Germline values: CDR1 PRHDT, CDR2 FYEKMQ (reference sequence). The CDR3 has 13 amino acids. Between the trimmed V and J ends, which lost 2 bases and 8 bases, there was a span of 7 bases. CDR3 residues: CASSLYRDSPLHF. Written as DNA, the CDR3 is TGTGCCAGCAGCTTATACAGGGATTCACCCCTCCACTTT.

This clone was found once. The chain employs TRBV4-3 and TRBJ1-2, with 9 bases identical to TRBD1. CDR1 and CDR2 from the germline V gene are LGHNA and YSLEER. The CDR3 consists of 14 residues. Unmatched junction bases numbered 6, after V lost 4 bases and J lost 6 bases. This CDR3 is CASSREGQGDGYTF. For the CDR3, the DNA is TGCGCCAGCAGCCGGGAGGGACAGGGAGATGGCTACACCTTC.

CDR3 amino acids: CASWPGQGNGYTF. CDR3 sequence (DNA): TGTGCCAGCTGGCCGGGACAGGGGAATGGCTACACCTTC. The chain links TRBV6-6 to TRBJ1-2; 10 nucleotides match TRBD1. Losses at the gene ends were 8 bases for V and 6 bases for J; bases not matched to a gene: 6. This CDR3 has 13 amino acids. Germline CDR1 reads MNHNY; CDR2 reads SVGAGI (reference sequence).

The V call is TRBV4-2, the J call TRBJ1-1, with D perhaps matching TRBD1 (5 bases). Trimming cost V 1 base and J 1 base, with 16 bases left between them. This CDR3 has 17 residues. Per germline, CDR1 LGHNA and CDR2 YNFKEQ. The CDR3 region is CASSQGWRVGENTEAFF. For the CDR3, the DNA is TGTGCCAGCAGCCAAGGATGGAGGGTAGGGGAGAACACTGAAGCTTTCTTT.

The V gene is TRBV6-2 or TRBV6-3, the J gene TRBJ2-1, with D tentatively TRBD1 (6 bases). The CDR3 totals 16 residues. Looked up from germline, CDR1 is MNHEY and CDR2 is SVGEGT. Trimming pared 5 bases from V and 0 bases from J, leaving 14 bases between. The CDR3 protein is CASSNRQVGSYNEQFF. CDR3 DNA: TGTGCCAGCAGTAACCGACAGGTCGGCTCCTACAATGAGCAGTTCTTC.